The present T cell receptor (beta chain) was sequenced within a study of T cells expressing NK-cell markers. Study summary: According to the study, TCR beta repertoires originated from sorted CD3+CD56+NKG2C+, CD3+CD56+NKG2C- and CD3+CD56-NKG2C+ T cells. Study outcomes and limitations: For a handful of donors, these clonotypes were likewise the leading ones in the CD3+CD56-NKG2C+ fraction.

TCRdb processed the 5' RACE reads again and assigns one entry to each CDR3 protein, with no DNA. This listing includes about 540,000 distinct CDR3 sequences. The CDR3 extends over 12 amino acids. CDR1 is LGHNA, CDR2 YNFKEQ, per germline. For this clonotype: Its antigen is unidentified.

The specimen was blood T cells: a sorted CD56 or NKG2C T cell subset, CD4+ or CD8+ T cells, or bulk PBMC T cells (not recorded which). This receptor was obtained from a man between 18 and 35 years old in good health. The chain has TRBV4-2 and TRBJ2-3. The CDR3 sequence is CASSQGEDTQYF.